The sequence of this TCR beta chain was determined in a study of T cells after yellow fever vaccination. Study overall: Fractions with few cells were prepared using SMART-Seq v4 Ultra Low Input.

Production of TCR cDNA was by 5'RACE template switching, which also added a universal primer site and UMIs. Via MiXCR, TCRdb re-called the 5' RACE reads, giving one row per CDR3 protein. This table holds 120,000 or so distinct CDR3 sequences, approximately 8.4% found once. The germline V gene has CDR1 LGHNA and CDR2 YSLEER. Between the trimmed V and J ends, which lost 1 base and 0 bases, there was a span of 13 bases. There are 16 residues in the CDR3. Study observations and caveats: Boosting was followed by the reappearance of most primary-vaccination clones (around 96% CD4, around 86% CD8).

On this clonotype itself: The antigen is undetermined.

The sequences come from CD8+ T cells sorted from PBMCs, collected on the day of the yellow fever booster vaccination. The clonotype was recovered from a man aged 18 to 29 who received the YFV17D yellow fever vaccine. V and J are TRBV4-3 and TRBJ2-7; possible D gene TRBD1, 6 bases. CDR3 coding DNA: TGCGCCAGCAGCCAAGCATATGGACAGAGCTCCTACGAGCAGTACTTC. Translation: CASSQAYGQSSYEQYF.